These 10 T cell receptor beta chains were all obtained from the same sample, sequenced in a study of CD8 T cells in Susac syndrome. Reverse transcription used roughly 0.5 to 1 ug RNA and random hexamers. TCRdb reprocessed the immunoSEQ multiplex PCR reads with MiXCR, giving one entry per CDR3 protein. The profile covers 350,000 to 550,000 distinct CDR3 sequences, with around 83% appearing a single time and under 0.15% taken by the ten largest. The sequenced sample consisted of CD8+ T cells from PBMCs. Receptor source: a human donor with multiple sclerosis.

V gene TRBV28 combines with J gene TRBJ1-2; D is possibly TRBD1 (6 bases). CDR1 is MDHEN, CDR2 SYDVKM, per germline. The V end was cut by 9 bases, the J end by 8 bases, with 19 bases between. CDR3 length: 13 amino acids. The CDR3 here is CASSVEGGDGYTF. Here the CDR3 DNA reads TGTGCCAGTTCGGTGGAGGGGGGTGACGGCTACACCTTC.

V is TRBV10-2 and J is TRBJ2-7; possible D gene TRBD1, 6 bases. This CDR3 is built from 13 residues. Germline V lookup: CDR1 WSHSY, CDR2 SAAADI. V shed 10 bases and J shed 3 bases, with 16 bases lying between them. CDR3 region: CATTDSTDYEQYF. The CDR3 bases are TGCGCCACTACGGACAGTACGGACTACGAGCAGTACTTC.

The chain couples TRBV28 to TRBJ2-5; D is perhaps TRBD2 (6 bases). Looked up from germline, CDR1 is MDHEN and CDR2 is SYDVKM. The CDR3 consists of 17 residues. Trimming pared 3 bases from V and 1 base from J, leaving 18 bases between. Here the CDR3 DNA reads TGTGCCAGCAGTTTGGGGTGGACGGGAGCAGGCCAAGAGACCCAGTACTTC. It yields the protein CASSLGWTGAGQETQYF.

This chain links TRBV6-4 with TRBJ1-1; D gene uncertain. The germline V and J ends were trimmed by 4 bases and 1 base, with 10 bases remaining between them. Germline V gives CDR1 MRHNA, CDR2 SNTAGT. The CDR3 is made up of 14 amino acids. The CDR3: CASSVDGSNTEAFF. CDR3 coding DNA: TGTGCCAGCAGTGTGGACGGGTCGAACACTGAAGCTTTCTTT.

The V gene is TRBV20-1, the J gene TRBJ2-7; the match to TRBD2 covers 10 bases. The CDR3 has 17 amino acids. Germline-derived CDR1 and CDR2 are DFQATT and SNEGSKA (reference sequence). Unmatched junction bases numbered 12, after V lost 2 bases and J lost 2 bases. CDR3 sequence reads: CSARIRAGGPGPYEQYF. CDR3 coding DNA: TGCAGTGCTAGAATTCGAGCGGGAGGGCCTGGCCCCTACGAGCAGTACTTC.

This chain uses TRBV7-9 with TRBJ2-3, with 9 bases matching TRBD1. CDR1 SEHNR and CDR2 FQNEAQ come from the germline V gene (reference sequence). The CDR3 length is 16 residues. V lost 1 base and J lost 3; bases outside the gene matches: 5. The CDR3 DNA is TGTGCCAGCAGCTTAGGTTGGACAGGGGAGACAGATACGCAGTATTTT. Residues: CASSLGWTGETDTQYF.

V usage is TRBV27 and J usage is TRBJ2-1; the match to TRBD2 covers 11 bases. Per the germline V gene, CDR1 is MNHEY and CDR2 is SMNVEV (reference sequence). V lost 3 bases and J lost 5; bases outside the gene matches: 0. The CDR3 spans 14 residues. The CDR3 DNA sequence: TGTGCCAGCAGTTTGGGACTAGCGGACAATGAGCAGTTCTTC. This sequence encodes CASSLGLADNEQFF.

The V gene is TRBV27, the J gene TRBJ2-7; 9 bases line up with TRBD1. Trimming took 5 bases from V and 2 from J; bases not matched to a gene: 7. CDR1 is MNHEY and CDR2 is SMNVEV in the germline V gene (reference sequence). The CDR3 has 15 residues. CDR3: CASSPGQGLTYEQYF. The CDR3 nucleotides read TGTGCCAGCAGTCCCGGACAGGGGCTGACCTACGAGCAGTACTTC.

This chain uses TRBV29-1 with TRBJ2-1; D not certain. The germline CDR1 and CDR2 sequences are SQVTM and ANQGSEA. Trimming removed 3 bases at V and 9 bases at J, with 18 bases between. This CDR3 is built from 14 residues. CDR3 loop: CSVDSGLFGREQFF. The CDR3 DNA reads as TGCAGCGTTGACTCTGGCTTATTTGGGCGTGAGCAGTTCTTC.

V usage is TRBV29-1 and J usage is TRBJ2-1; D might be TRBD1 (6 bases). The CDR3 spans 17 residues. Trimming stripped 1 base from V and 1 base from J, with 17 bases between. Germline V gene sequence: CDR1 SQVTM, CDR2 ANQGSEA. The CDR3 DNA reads TGCAGCGTTGAAGCCTTAACAGGGTGGGGGTCCTACAATGAGCAGTTCTTC. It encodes CSVEALTGWGSYNEQFF.